This T cell receptor (beta chain) comes out of a study of tumor-infiltrating lymphocytes in primary liver carcinoma (dated by TCRdb to 2017 to 2019). In the study overall: Between late 2015 and March 2016, 4 to 6 patients in China with histopathologically diagnosed primary liver carcinoma had surgical resection. Across five regions of each liver tumor, along with adjacent normal tissue and blood, the study brought together TCRbeta repertoire sequencing, expression microarrays and whole-exome sequencing. TCRbeta repertoire sequencing covered 35 specimens from 5 patients: roughly 25 tumor regions, 5 adjacent noncancerous liver tissues and 5 peripheral blood samples. Samples yielded roughly 3.5 to 7.13 million productive TCRbeta reads; read depth did not differ significantly between tissue types. Repertoires from technical replicates were highly reproducible, with mean shared-clone rates about 0.86 and correlation coefficients above 0.98. The tumors of the five patients were staged as T1-T3 N0M0, with maximum diameters ranging from roughly 4.2 to 11 cm. The five patients, three men and two women aged 30 to 69 years, had hepatocellular carcinoma (four) or combined HCC and intrahepatic cholangiocarcinoma (one).

As regards this clonotype: Its antigen remains undetermined. Per-base qualities were not stored, and no clone one base away is much larger.

A constant-region primer and ProtoScript II reverse transcriptase were used to reverse-transcribe TCRbeta-specific cDNA from around 480 ng total RNA. The TCRbeta libraries were prepared through three rounds of nested multiplex PCR following a slightly modified ARM-PCR procedure. Sample barcodes and Illumina adapters were added in a final 25-cycle PCR using Deep VentR polymerase. Before sequencing, amplicons of 200-500 bp were gel-purified using a QIAquick gel extraction kit. An Illumina HiSeq 2500 was used to sequence the TCRbeta amplicons, generating 250-bp paired-end reads. The original pipeline was this. Reads were quality-trimmed with Trimmomatic v0.33, and paired reads were merged with FLASH v1.2.11 to recover full CDR3 sequences. MiGEC v1.2.1b assigned V, D and J germline segments to the rearranged TCRbeta sequences. Clonotype statistics and Shannon-Wiener diversity indices were computed with VDJtools v1.0.0. To cut down on sampling bias, every analysis after diversity analysis relied on just the 250 most abundant clonotypes from each sample. The public reads were reanalyzed by TCRdb: fastp trimming at Q25, MiXCR alignment, in-frame beta chains only. One record per CDR3 amino acid sequence lists the most common genes and DNA. The V and J calls were determined by TCRdb, not by the authors. The sample table records approximately 210,000 distinct CDR3 sequences; 65% of these occur just once. The top ten clonotypes cover about 7.1% of the sample.

RNA from unsorted whole blood was extracted with TRIzol reagent, and germline DNA was obtained with the DNeasy Blood & Tissue kit. At the time of sampling, the patients were treatment-naive and had chronic HBV infection. Before surgery, 3 to 5 milliliters of peripheral blood were collected into K2EDTA tubes. Results the study describes overall, beyond this receptor: Only the TCR beta chain was sequenced, so true repertoire diversity is likely underestimated because unpaired alpha chains were not captured. Repertoire overlap was found to be higher between tumor regions (mean roughly 35%) than between tumor-adjacent (about 17%) or tumor-blood (around 15%) pairs, consistent with antigen-driven expansion. Compared with blood, tumors had a significantly larger share of the repertoire taken up by the top 250 clones (p = 0.039). With just a handful of patients in the study, the authors point out that the findings should be validated in a larger study. Comparison of CD4+ and CD8+ T cell repertoires was precluded by the use of bulk unsorted samples.

The sample consisted of peripheral blood. The origin of this receptor is a woman aged 55-70 years with primary liver carcinoma and hepatitis B virus infection.

Here the CDR3 is given as CASSISSGNYEQYF. In nucleotides, the sequence is TGTGCCAGTAGTATTTCATCAGGAAACTACGAGCAGTACTTC. The V and J genes are TRBV19 and TRBJ2-7, with the D segment identity uncertain. The CDR3 covers 14 residues, taking in both the cysteine and the phenylalanine. Only the CDR3 part of the read is kept: 42 bases, read in frame from the first base. Based on the germline V gene (reference sequence), the CDR1 and CDR2 sequences are LNHDA and SQIVND. The junction shows trimming of 3 bases on V and 3 bases on J, plus 12 bases between the germline ends.